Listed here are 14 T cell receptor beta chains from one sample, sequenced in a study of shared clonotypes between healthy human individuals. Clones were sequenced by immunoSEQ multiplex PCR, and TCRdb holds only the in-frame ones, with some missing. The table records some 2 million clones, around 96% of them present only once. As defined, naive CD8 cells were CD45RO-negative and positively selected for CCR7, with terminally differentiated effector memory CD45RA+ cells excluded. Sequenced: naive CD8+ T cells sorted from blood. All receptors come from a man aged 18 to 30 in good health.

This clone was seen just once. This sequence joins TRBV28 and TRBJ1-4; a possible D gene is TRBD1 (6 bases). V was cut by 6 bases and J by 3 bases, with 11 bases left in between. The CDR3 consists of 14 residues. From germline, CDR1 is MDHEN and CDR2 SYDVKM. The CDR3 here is CASRETGSNEKLFF. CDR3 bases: TGTGCCAGCAGAGAAACAGGGTCTAATGAAAAACTGTTTTTT.

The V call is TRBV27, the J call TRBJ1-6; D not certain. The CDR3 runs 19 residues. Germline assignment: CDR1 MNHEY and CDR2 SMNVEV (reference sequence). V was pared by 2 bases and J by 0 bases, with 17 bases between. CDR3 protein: CASSLGPPAGNSYNSPLHF. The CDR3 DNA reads TGTGCCAGCAGTTTAGGGCCTCCTGCGGGAAACTCCTATAATTCACCCCTCCACTTT.

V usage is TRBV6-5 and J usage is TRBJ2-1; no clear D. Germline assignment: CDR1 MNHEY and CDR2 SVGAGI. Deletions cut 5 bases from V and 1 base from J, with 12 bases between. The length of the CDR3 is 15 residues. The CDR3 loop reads CASSLNPGSYNEQFF. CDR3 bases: TGTGCCAGCAGTCTCAATCCAGGATCCTACAATGAGCAGTTCTTC.

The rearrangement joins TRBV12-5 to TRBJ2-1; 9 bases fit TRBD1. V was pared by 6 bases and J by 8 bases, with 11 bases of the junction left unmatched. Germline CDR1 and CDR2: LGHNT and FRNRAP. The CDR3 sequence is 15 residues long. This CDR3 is CASGTGQGMFDEQFF. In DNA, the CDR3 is TGTGCTAGTGGCACGGGACAGGGAATGTTCGATGAGCAGTTCTTC.

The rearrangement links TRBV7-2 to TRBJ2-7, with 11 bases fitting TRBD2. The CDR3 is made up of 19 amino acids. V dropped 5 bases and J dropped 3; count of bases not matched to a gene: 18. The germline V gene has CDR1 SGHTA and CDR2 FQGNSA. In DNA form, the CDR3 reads TGTGCCAGCAGCCCCCGTTTAGCGGGAGGGCTGGGGGCATTCTACGAGCAGTACTTC. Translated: CASSPRLAGGLGAFYEQYF.

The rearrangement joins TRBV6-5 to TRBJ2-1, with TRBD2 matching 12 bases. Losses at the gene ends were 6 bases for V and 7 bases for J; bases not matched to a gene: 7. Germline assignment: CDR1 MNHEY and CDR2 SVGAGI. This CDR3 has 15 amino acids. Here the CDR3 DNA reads TGTGCCAGCAGGCTAGCGGGAGGGCCGAGGAATGAGCAGTTCTTC. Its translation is CASRLAGGPRNEQFF.

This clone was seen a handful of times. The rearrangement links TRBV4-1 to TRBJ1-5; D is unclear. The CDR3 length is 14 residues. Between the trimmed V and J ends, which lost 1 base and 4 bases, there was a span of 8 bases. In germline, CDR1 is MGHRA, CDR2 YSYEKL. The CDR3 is CASSQVEVNQPQHF. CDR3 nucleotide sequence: TGCGCCAGCAGCCAAGTTGAGGTAAATCAGCCCCAGCATTTT.

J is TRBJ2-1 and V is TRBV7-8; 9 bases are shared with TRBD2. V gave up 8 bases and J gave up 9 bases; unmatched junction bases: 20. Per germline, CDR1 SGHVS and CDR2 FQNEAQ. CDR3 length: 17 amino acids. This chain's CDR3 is CASLLGLREGLAGEQFF. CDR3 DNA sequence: TGTGCCAGCTTGCTGGGGTTGCGGGAGGGCCTAGCCGGTGAGCAGTTCTTC.

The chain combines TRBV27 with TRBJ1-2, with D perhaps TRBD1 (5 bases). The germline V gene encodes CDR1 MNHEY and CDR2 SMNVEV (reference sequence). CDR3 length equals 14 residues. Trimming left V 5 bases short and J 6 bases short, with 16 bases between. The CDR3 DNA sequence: TGTGCCAGCAGTCCTCAAGGGGTTTGGGATGGCTACACCTTC. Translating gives CASSPQGVWDGYTF.

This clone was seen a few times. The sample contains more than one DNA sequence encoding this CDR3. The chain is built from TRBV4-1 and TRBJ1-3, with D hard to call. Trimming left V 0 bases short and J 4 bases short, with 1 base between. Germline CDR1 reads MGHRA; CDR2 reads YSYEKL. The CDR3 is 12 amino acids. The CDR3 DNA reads TGCGCCAGCAGCCAAGAAGGAAACACCATATATTTT. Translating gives CASSQEGNTIYF.

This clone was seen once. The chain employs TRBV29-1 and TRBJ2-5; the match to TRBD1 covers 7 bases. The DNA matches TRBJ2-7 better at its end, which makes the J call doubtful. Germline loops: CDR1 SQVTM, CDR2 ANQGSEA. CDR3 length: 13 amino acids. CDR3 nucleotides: TGCAGCGTCTCCGAGACAGGGCACTACGAGCAGTACTTC. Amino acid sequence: CSVSETGHYEQYF.

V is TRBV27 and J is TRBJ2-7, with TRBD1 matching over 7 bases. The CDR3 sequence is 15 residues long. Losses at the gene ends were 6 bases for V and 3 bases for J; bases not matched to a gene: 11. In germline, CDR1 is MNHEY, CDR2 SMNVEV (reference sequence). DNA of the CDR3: TGTGCCAGCAGCCTTGGGGCAGGGGGATTCTACGAGCAGTACTTC. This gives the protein CASSLGAGGFYEQYF.

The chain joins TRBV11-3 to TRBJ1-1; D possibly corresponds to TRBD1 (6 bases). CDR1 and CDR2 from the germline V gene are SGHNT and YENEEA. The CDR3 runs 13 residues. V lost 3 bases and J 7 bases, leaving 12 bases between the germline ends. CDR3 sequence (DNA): TGTGCCAGCAGCTTCGGGGGGCTGGGTGAAGCTTTCTTT. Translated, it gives CASSFGGLGEAFF. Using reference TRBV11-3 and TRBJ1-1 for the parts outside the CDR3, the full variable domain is EAGVVQSPRYKIIEKKQPVAFWCNPISGHNTLYWYLQNLGQGPELLIRYENEEAVDDSQLPKDRFSAERLKGVDSTLKIQPAELGDSAVYLCASSFGGLGEAFFGQGTRLTVV.

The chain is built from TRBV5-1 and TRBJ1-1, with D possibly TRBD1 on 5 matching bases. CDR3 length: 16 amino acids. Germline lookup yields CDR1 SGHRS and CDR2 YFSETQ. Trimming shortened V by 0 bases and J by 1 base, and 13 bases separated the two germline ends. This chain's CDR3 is CASSLAGQGPNTEAFF. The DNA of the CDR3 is TGCGCCAGCAGCTTGGCCGGGCAGGGCCCGAACACTGAAGCTTTCTTT.